Listed here are 23 T cell receptor beta chains from one sample, sequenced in a study of T-cell memory formation after mild COVID-19. A single record per CDR3 protein comes from TCRdb applying MiXCR to the 5' RACE reads. The data hold 95,000 to 120,000 distinct CDR3 sequences, with about 24% observed a single time. Sequences were obtained from PBMCs or a T cell subset sorted from them (not recorded which). Receptors were obtained from a man in his late teens or twenties who had mild COVID-19 (a few samples of this study predate the infection). Cell type and time point are not known.

The genes are TRBV7-9 and TRBJ2-7; D not certain. This CDR3 has 14 amino acids. Germline assignment: CDR1 SEHNR and CDR2 FQNEAQ (reference sequence). Trimming cost V 3 bases and J 2 bases, with 11 bases left between them. CDR3 amino acids: CASSFSGETYEQYV. The CDR3 region has the DNA TGTGCCAGCAGCTTTTCAGGTGAAACCTACGAGCAGTACGTC.

This clonotype appeared a few times. The rearrangement joins TRBV5-6 to TRBJ2-5; 11 bases agree with TRBD2. The germline V gene has CDR1 SGHDT and CDR2 YYEEEE. V gave up 4 bases and J gave up 2 bases; unmatched junction bases: 10. CDR3 length: 17 amino acids. This CDR3 reads CASSPRLAGISQETQYF. Here the CDR3 DNA reads TGTGCCAGCAGCCCTCGACTAGCGGGGATTTCACAAGAGACCCAGTACTTC.

DNA of the CDR3: TGTGCCAGTTTCTCCGGAGTCAGATATGGCTACACCTTC. It is translated as CASFSGVRYGYTF. V is TRBV28 and J is TRBJ1-2, with D unclear. There are 13 residues in the CDR3. From germline, CDR1 is MDHEN and CDR2 SYDVKM. Trimming stripped 9 bases from V and 5 bases from J, with 16 bases between.

V and J are TRBV6-5 and TRBJ1-2; D remains ambiguous. The CDR3 covers 14 residues. Germline loops: CDR1 MNHEY, CDR2 SVGAGI. Trimming left V 3 bases short and J 6 bases short, with 14 bases between. The CDR3 sequence is CASSYGGLMDGYTF. The CDR3 coding sequence is TGTGCCAGCAGTTATGGCGGGCTGATGGATGGCTACACCTTC.

The sample holds a few counts of this clonotype. The chain combines TRBV9 with TRBJ2-3, with D possibly called TRBD1 or TRBD2 (5 bases each). The CDR3 contains 15 residues. Germline assignment: CDR1 SGDLS and CDR2 YYNGEE. The ends were cut back, 0 bases at V and 4 bases at J, with 12 bases in the middle. CDR3 bases: TGTGCCAGCAGCGTAGACGGGGTGGGGGCAGATACGCAGTATTTT. Its protein is CASSVDGVGADTQYF.

This clonotype was seen a handful of times. The chain carries TRBV4-3 and TRBJ2-2; a weak D match, TRBD2 (5 bases). Per germline, CDR1 LGHNA and CDR2 YSLEER. The ends were cut back, 3 bases at V and 6 bases at J, with 11 bases in the middle. The CDR3 runs 14 residues. This CDR3 reads CASSQPGIAGELFF. The CDR3 DNA reads TGCGCCAGCAGCCAGCCCGGGATCGCCGGGGAGCTGTTTTTT.

This chain links TRBV10-3 with TRBJ2-7; the D gene is possibly TRBD1 (6 bases). The germline V and J ends were trimmed by 8 bases and 5 bases, with 16 bases remaining between them. This CDR3 region has 13 residues. CDR1 and CDR2 from the germline V gene are ENHRY and SYGVKD. The CDR3 here is CAIGQPAPHEQYV. Written as DNA, the CDR3 is TGTGCCATCGGACAGCCGGCCCCCCACGAGCAGTACGTC.

This clonotype was seen more than once but under ten times. This chain joins TRBV29-1 and TRBJ2-1; TRBD1 matches at 8 bases. Germline V gene lookup returns CDR1 SQVTM and CDR2 ANQGSEA. V was pared by 6 bases and J by 3 bases, with 10 bases of the junction left unmatched. This CDR3 is built from 15 residues. DNA of the CDR3: TGCAGCGTGCTGGGTCACAGGGGGGACTACAATGAGCAGTTCTTC. Its translation is CSVLGHRGDYNEQFF.

In this sample, this clonotype turned up a few times. The chain combines TRBV7-2 with TRBJ2-5; a weak D match, TRBD2 (6 bases). V gave up 5 bases and J gave up 5 bases, with 15 bases separating them. In germline, CDR1 is SGHTA, CDR2 FQGNSA. CDR3 length: 14 residues. The CDR3 coding sequence is TGTGCCAGCAGCCTTCCGGGAGAGGGGGAGACCCAGTACTTC. The encoded protein is CASSLPGEGETQYF.

The table lists this clonotype with a few counts. The chain recombines TRBV7-9 with TRBJ1-4; D unclear. In germline, CDR1 is SEHNR, CDR2 FQNEAQ (reference sequence). The CDR3 sequence is 16 residues long. Between the trimmed V and J ends, which lost 2 bases and 2 bases, there was a span of 12 bases. This CDR3 reads CASSLFESSTNEKLFF. For the CDR3, the DNA is TGTGCCAGCAGCTTATTCGAGAGTTCGACTAATGAAAAACTGTTTTTT.

This chain uses TRBV24-1 with TRBJ2-6; tentatively, D is TRBD1 (5 bases). This CDR3 has 18 residues. Trimming pared 7 bases from V and 0 bases from J, leaving 18 bases between. Germline CDR1 is KGHDR and CDR2 is SFDVKD. The CDR3 protein is CATSPTGSSASGANVLTF. The CDR3 bases are TGTGCCACCAGCCCAACAGGTTCCTCCGCCTCTGGGGCCAACGTCCTGACTTTC.

The gene calls are TRBV4-1 and TRBJ2-1; TRBD2 matches 7 bases. The CDR3 is 16 residues long. V dropped 0 bases and J dropped 3; count of bases not matched to a gene: 5. CDR1 MGHRA and CDR2 YSYEKL come from the germline V gene. The DNA of the CDR3 is TGCGCCAGCAGCCAAGAGGAGCGGGGCTACTACAATGAGCAGTTCTTC. Protein: CASSQEERGYYNEQFF.

The chain recombines TRBV3-1 with TRBJ2-6; D is uncertain. V was shortened by 4 bases and J by 3 bases, with 13 bases between the two germline ends. Germline V lookup: CDR1 LGHDT, CDR2 YNNKEL (reference sequence). The CDR3 extends over 16 amino acids. CDR3 protein: CASSPRVGSGANVLTF. CDR3 bases: TGTGCCAGCAGCCCTAGGGTGGGCAGTGGGGCCAACGTCCTGACTTTC.

This clonotype was recorded many times. V is TRBV7-9 and J is TRBJ2-1; the D gene is possibly TRBD1 (6 bases). The V end was cut by 5 bases, the J end by 11 bases, with 13 bases between. CDR1 SEHNR and CDR2 FQNEAQ come from the germline V gene (reference sequence). There are 12 residues in the CDR3. The DNA for the CDR3 is TGTGCCAGCAGCCCTACGACAGGAAAGCAGTTCTTC. Its protein product is CASSPTTGKQFF.

In the case of this clonotype: Possible read error: a much larger clone is one base away. The chain recombines TRBV4-1 with TRBJ1-2; TRBD1 might be the D (5 bases). Germline V lookup: CDR1 MGHRA, CDR2 YSYEKL. This CDR3 has 15 amino acids. The V end was cut by 1 base, the J end by 7 bases, with 16 bases between. The CDR3 DNA is TGCGCCAGCAGCCAAGCCATTCCGGGGGACGGTGGCTACACCTTC. It translates to CASSQAIPGDGGYTF.

This clonotype was detected only a few times. This chain uses TRBV7-9 with TRBJ2-5, with 7 bases lining up with TRBD1. The CDR3 length is 14 residues. Germline-derived CDR1 and CDR2 are SEHNR and FQNEAQ (reference sequence). J was trimmed by 1 base and V by 5 bases; bases with no gene match: 4. The CDR3, as DNA: TGTGCCAGCAGCCGGTGGGACAGCCAAGAGACCCAGTACTTC. Protein sequence: CASSRWDSQETQYF.

This chain links TRBV12-3 or TRBV12-4 with TRBJ1-2; possibly TRBD1 for D (6 bases). The V end was cut by 5 bases, the J end by 4 bases, with 17 bases between. This CDR3 region has 15 residues. The CDR3: CASSHQIGTPYGYTF. The CDR3 DNA is TGTGCCAGCAGTCACCAGATCGGGACACCCTATGGCTACACCTTC.

The chain combines TRBV6-5 with TRBJ1-5; D is unclear. Germline V lookup: CDR1 MNHEY, CDR2 SVGAGI. The V end was cut by 0 bases, the J end by 3 bases, with 12 bases between. The CDR3 is 16 amino acids. The CDR3 nucleotides read TGTGCCAGCAGTTACTCAATGCCGGTCCTCAATCAGCCCCAGCATTTT. As protein: CASSYSMPVLNQPQHF.

This clonotype was counted between two and nine times. The chain has TRBV28 and TRBJ2-7; 8 bases map to TRBD1. V gave up 5 bases and J gave up 2 bases; unmatched junction bases: 8. Germline V gives CDR1 MDHEN, CDR2 SYDVKM. The CDR3 has 15 amino acids. The CDR3 nucleotides are TGTGCCAGCAGTCAACTCCGGGACAGGCCCTACGAGCAGTACGTC. As protein: CASSQLRDRPYEQYV.

This clonotype was seen a few times. This rearrangement joins TRBV3-1 to TRBJ2-3; tentative D call: TRBD2 (5 bases). This CDR3 is built from 16 residues. Germline-derived CDR1 and CDR2 are LGHDT and YNNKEL (reference sequence). V was pared by 4 bases and J by 4 bases, with 18 bases between. CDR3 sequence reads: CASSLRTSLLADTQYF. The CDR3 DNA reads TGTGCCAGCAGCCTCCGGACTTCTCTCCTTGCAGATACGCAGTATTTT.

The gene calls are TRBV3-1 and TRBJ1-2, with TRBD1 identical over 8 bases. V was clipped by 5 bases and J by 8 bases; unmatched bases: 13. The V gene's germline CDR1 is LGHDT and CDR2 YNNKEL (reference sequence). The CDR3 extends over 15 amino acids. CDR3 residues: CASSSSTRTGWGYTF. In DNA, the CDR3 is TGTGCCAGCAGCTCCAGCACCCGGACAGGGTGGGGCTACACCTTC.

There are many counts of this clonotype. The V and J genes are TRBV7-3 and TRBJ2-2, with 8 bases aligning to TRBD2. Germline lookup yields CDR1 SGHTA and CDR2 FQGTGA. This CDR3 region has 17 residues. The V segment lost 4 bases and the J segment 3 bases; nucleotides outside the gene matches: 10. For the CDR3, the DNA is TGTGCCAGCAGCTCCCATTCTATTAGCGGGGACACCGGGGAGCTGTTTTTT. Amino acid sequence: CASSSHSISGDTGELFF.

The chain joins TRBV7-9 to TRBJ2-3, with 8 bases matching TRBD2. The V gene end was trimmed by 2 bases and the J gene end by 0 bases; junction bases not matched to a gene: 4. The length of the CDR3 is 16 residues. Germline V CDR1 and CDR2: SEHNR, FQNEAQ (reference sequence). CDR3 protein: CASSLFSGGSTDTQYF. CDR3 sequence (DNA): TGTGCCAGCAGCTTATTCAGCGGGGGAAGCACAGATACGCAGTATTTT. The variable domain in full, with the rest retrieved from reference TRBV7-9 and TRBJ2-3, is DTGVSQNPRHKITKRGQNVTFRCDPISEHNRLYWYRQTLGQGPEFLTYFQNEAQLEKSRLLSDRFSAERPKGSFSTLEIQRTEQGDSAMYLCASSLFSGGSTDTQYFGPGTRLTVL.